The 17 T cell receptor beta chains in this list originate from one sample, sequenced in a study of blood T cell repertoires in COVID-19 (dated by TCRdb to about 2020). Library method: the immunoSEQ multiplex PCR assay. TCRdb's version of the immuneACCESS table is confined to in-frame rearrangements and falls short of the full clone set. An unresolved V gene accounts for under half of the shortfall where checked; the remainder is of unknown origin. The sample table records about 44,000 clones; about 85% of these occur just once. Approximately 23% of the sample belongs to the ten largest clones. The sequencing sample was made of peripheral blood. The receptor source for this set is a woman older than 75 in a cohort sampled during active or convalescent COVID-19.

This clone has just one count. The chain uses TRBV4-1 and TRBJ2-7; 7 bases are shared with TRBD1. This CDR3 spans 16 amino acids. Germline V lookup: CDR1 MGHRA, CDR2 YSYEKL. Trimming took 1 base from V and 5 from J; bases not matched to a gene: 11. In nucleotides, the CDR3 is TGCGCCAGCAGCCAAGGAGTGTACAAGGGACAGCACGAGCAGTACTTC. Protein sequence: CASSQGVYKGQHEQYF.

V gene TRBV7-9 combines with J gene TRBJ2-7; tentatively, D is TRBD2 (6 bases). The CDR3 is made up of 18 amino acids. The germline V gene encodes CDR1 SEHNR and CDR2 FQNEAQ (reference sequence). Between the trimmed V and J ends, which lost 1 base and 0 bases, there was a span of 19 bases. Here the CDR3 reads CASSLGLQRAGRSYEQYF. In DNA, the CDR3 is TGTGCCAGCAGCTTAGGCCTCCAGCGGGCAGGTCGCTCCTACGAGCAGTACTTC.

J is TRBJ1-2 and V is TRBV30; D ambiguous. The V and J ends lost 1 base and 7 bases respectively, with 7 bases between them. The CDR3 loop spans 11 amino acids. Germline CDR1 reads GTSNPN; CDR2 reads SVGIG (reference sequence). The CDR3 region has the DNA TGTGCCTGGAGTGAGACACGTGGCTACACCTTC. Translated: CAWSETRGYTF.

The chain recombines TRBV5-8 with TRBJ1-2; D possibly corresponds to TRBD1 (6 bases). Trimming took 4 bases from V and 4 from J, leaving 17 bases between them. In germline, CDR1 is SGHTS, CDR2 YDEGEE. This CDR3 has 15 amino acids. CDR3 region: CASSLLSGGAYGYTF. The CDR3 region has the DNA TGTGCCAGCAGCCTGCTGTCTGGGGGGGCCTATGGCTACACCTTC.

In this sample, this clone turned up once. CDR3 residues: CASSASGRTDTQYF. The CDR3 nucleotides read TGCGCCAGCAGTGCCAGCGGGCGCACAGATACGCAGTATTTT. The chain couples TRBV5-1 to TRBJ2-3, with TRBD2 as a possible D gene (6 bases). This CDR3 has 14 residues. Germline loops: CDR1 SGHRS, CDR2 YFSETQ. The V and J ends lost 5 bases and 1 base respectively, with 11 bases between them.

The chain combines TRBV2 with TRBJ2-7; 7 nucleotides line up with TRBD1. The V and J ends lost 3 bases and 2 bases, in that order; junction bases with no gene match: 1. The CDR3 consists of 13 residues. Germline assignment: CDR1 SNHLY and CDR2 FYNNEI. CDR3 coding DNA: TGTGCCAGCAGTGATGACAGGGCCTACGAGCAGTACTTC. It yields the protein CASSDDRAYEQYF.

The chain is built from TRBV27 and TRBJ2-7, with D possibly TRBD2 on 7 matching bases. Trimming cost V 4 bases and J 2 bases, with 9 bases left between them. CDR3 length: 13 residues. CDR1 and CDR2 from the germline V gene are MNHEY and SMNVEV (reference sequence). The CDR3 protein is CASSWGGPYEQYF. CDR3 DNA: TGTGCCAGCAGTTGGGGGGGGCCCTACGAGCAGTACTTC.

This sequence joins TRBV10-2 and TRBJ2-7; 9 nucleotides line up with TRBD2. V dropped 5 bases and J dropped 2; count of bases not matched to a gene: 7. The CDR3 consists of 15 residues. The germline gives CDR1 WSHSY, CDR2 SAAADI. The CDR3 nucleotides are TGCGCCAGCAGTTCCCTGCGCGGGGGGGCCTACGAGCAGTACTTC. This encodes CASSSLRGGAYEQYF.

The chain's CDR3 is CATARGQFGDTQYF. CDR3 bases: TGTGCCACAGCCCGAGGGCAGTTTGGAGATACGCAGTATTTT. The genes are TRBV24-1 and TRBJ2-3; a possible D gene is TRBD2 (5 bases). V was shortened by 10 bases and J by 5 bases, with 18 bases between the two germline ends. This CDR3 comprises 14 residues. Germline V gene sequence: CDR1 KGHDR, CDR2 SFDVKD.

The chain recombines TRBV9 with TRBJ1-5; 9 bases agree with TRBD1. Losses at the gene ends were 3 bases for V and 1 base for J; bases not matched to a gene: 5. This CDR3 has 16 amino acids. Germline-derived CDR1 and CDR2 are SGDLS and YYNGEE. The CDR3 sequence: CASSADGQGSNQPQHF. The CDR3 bases are TGTGCCAGCAGCGCAGACGGACAGGGGAGCAATCAGCCCCAGCATTTT.

The rearrangement uses TRBV5-1 and TRBJ2-1; TRBD2 is a possible D gene (6 bases). V shed 3 bases and J shed 4 bases, with 11 bases lying between them. The CDR3 has 14 amino acids. Germline V lookup: CDR1 SGHRS, CDR2 YFSETQ. The CDR3 sequence is CASSSSDYYNEQFF. The CDR3 region has the DNA TGCGCCAGCAGCTCGTCGGACTATTACAATGAGCAGTTCTTC.

This clone was observed a single time. The chain has TRBV7-8 and TRBJ1-4, with 7 bases matching TRBD1. The CDR3 extends over 13 amino acids. V trimming: 6 bases; J trimming: 12 bases; junction bases outside the gene matches: 10. Germline CDR1 is SGHVS and CDR2 is FQNEAQ. This CDR3 is CASRPDGQAELFF. Here the CDR3 DNA reads TGTGCCAGCAGACCAGACGGACAGGCTGAACTGTTTTTT.

J is TRBJ1-1 and V is TRBV5-4, with 8 bases matching TRBD1. Germline assignment: CDR1 SGHNT and CDR2 YYREEE (reference sequence). The CDR3 is made up of 14 amino acids. Unmatched junction bases numbered 1, after V lost 2 bases and J lost 1 base. The CDR3 bases are TGTGCCAGCAGCTTCCAGGGGGCGAACACTGAAGCTTTCTTT. Protein product: CASSFQGANTEAFF.

The chain joins TRBV30 to TRBJ1-1; 7 positions agree with TRBD1. CDR1 is GTSNPN, CDR2 SVGIG, per germline (reference sequence). This CDR3 comprises 15 residues. Losses at the gene ends were 4 bases for V and 4 bases for J; bases not matched to a gene: 12. Here the CDR3 reads CAWTGQRKRGTEAFF. Here the CDR3 DNA reads TGTGCCTGGACGGGACAGCGGAAGAGGGGCACTGAAGCTTTCTTT. The entire variable domain, with the rest obtained from reference TRBV30 and TRBJ1-1, is as follows: SQTIHQWPATLVQPVGSPLSLECTVEGTSNPNLYWYRQAAGRGLQLLFYSVGIGQISSEVPQNLSASRPQDRQFILSSKKLLLSDSGFYLCAWTGQRKRGTEAFFGQGTRLTVV.

This clone was recorded once. This chain links TRBV5-1 with TRBJ2-5; 10 positions match TRBD2. The CDR3 consists of 16 residues. In germline, CDR1 is SGHRS, CDR2 YFSETQ. V trimming: 4 bases; J trimming: 5 bases; junction bases outside the gene matches: 11. The CDR3 spells CASSVQASGGMETQYF. The CDR3 nucleotides read TGCGCCAGCAGCGTCCAAGCTAGCGGGGGTATGGAGACCCAGTACTTC.

The chain carries TRBV19 and TRBJ1-5; TRBD1 matches 7 bases. The CDR3 runs to 14 residues. After removal of 7 bases from V and 7 bases from J, the junction contained 10 bases not matched to a gene. CDR1 and CDR2 (germline): LNHDA, SQIVND (reference sequence). The CDR3: CASTKTGIGQPQHF. The CDR3 nucleotides are TGTGCCAGTACAAAGACAGGGATTGGACAGCCCCAGCATTTT.

The gene calls are TRBV6-1 and TRBJ2-3, with TRBD1 matching over 9 bases. V gave up 3 bases and J gave up 2 bases; unmatched junction bases: 3. The CDR3 extends over 15 amino acids. Germline CDR1 is MNHNS and CDR2 is SASEGT. The CDR3 sequence is CASSDRTGATDTQYF. The CDR3 region has the DNA TGTGCCAGCAGTGACAGGACAGGGGCCACAGATACGCAGTATTTT.